This is a list of T cell receptor beta chains from one sample in a study of response to subunit inactivated influenza vaccine. From the RT-PCR reads, TCRdb called clonotypes with MiXCR, one entry per CDR3 protein. The sample lists approximately 530,000 distinct CDR3 sequences; 13% were seen once. Sequencing was performed on PBMCs from blood, taken more than 35 days after vaccination. The receptors shown here come from a man over 45 who received an inactivated influenza vaccine. CDR3s include the opening cysteine and the closing phenylalanine or tryptophan. D genes are given only for firm matches. Not every row has a clone size; where given, it reads once, few, many or a size class.

cdr3_nt cdr3_aa cdr3_length clone_size v_call d_call j_call
TGCGCCAGCAGCCACCCCGGTCAGGGGCGAGATACGCAGTATTTT CASSHPGQGRDTQYF 15 few TRBV4-3 NA TRBJ2-3
TGTGCCAGCTCACCACCCCCGGGCGAGCAGTACTTC CASSPPPGEQYF 12 NA TRBV18 NA TRBJ2-7
TGTGCCAGCAGTCCCCGGACAGGGACGTGGACCGGGGAGCTGTTTTTT CASSPRTGTWTGELFF 16 NA TRBV12-3/TRBV12-4 TRBD1 TRBJ2-2
TGTGCCAGCAGCTTCTACGACAGGGGGGTGGAAAAACTGTTTTTT CASSFYDRGVEKLFF 15 NA TRBV7-8 TRBD1 TRBJ1-4
TGTGCCATCAGGGGGGCAGATACGCAGTATTTT CAIRGADTQYF 11 few TRBV10-3 NA TRBJ2-3
TGTGCCAGCAGTGAATCTCTGGACAGCCTAGCCAAAAACATTCAGTACTTC CASSESLDSLAKNIQYF 17 NA TRBV6-1 NA TRBJ2-4
TGCAGCGTTGGTAAGGGCCCAAACTATGGCTACACCTTC CSVGKGPNYGYTF 13 few TRBV29-1 NA TRBJ1-2
TGTGCCACCAGTGATCATGACAGGGGCTTGAACACCGGGGAGCTGTTTTTT CATSDHDRGLNTGELFF 17 few TRBV24-1 TRBD1 TRBJ2-2
TGCAGTGCTAGAGGAGTTGCAGCTAAATTGAACACTGAAGCTTTCTTT CSARGVAAKLNTEAFF 16 many TRBV20-1 NA TRBJ1-1
TGTGCCAGCAGCCAATCTCTTAGTTTTGGCCAAGAGACCCAGTACTTC CASSQSLSFGQETQYF 16 NA TRBV4-2 NA TRBJ2-5
TGTGCCAGCAGCTTAGGGCCAGGGGTTGCTGAAGCTTTCTTT CASSLGPGVAEAFF 14 once TRBV7-9 NA TRBJ1-1
TGTGCCAGCAGTTACACGGACATCCAGCTGAATTCACCCCTCCACTTT CASSYTDIQLNSPLHF 16 NA TRBV6-2/TRBV6-3 NA TRBJ1-6
TGCAGTGCTAGAGATATGAGCGACGGGCCCTACGAGCAGTACTTC CSARDMSDGPYEQYF 15 many TRBV20-1 NA TRBJ2-7
TGTGCCAGCAGTCTATCGACAGCCGGAGGGACCCAGTACTTC CASSLSTAGGTQYF 14 NA TRBV28 NA TRBJ2-5
TGCAGTGCTCCCCGCCTCTTGAACACTGAAGCTTTCTTT CSAPRLLNTEAFF 13 NA TRBV20-1 NA TRBJ1-1
TGTGCCAGCAGCCCGTCAGGGAAGGGCTACACCTTC CASSPSGKGYTF 12 few TRBV3-1 NA TRBJ1-2